Listed here are 29 T cell receptor beta chains from one sample, sequenced in a study of cytomegalovirus exposure and HLA in healthy donors (dated by TCRdb to the late 2010s). The library was prepared using the immunoSEQ multiplex PCR assay. A mixture of 60 forward primers for TCR Vbeta segments and 13 reverse primers for TCR Jbeta segments was used in the multiplex PCR. TCRdb retrieved this table from immuneACCESS and kept in-frame rearrangements only. Not all clones are present; in checked studies, unresolved V genes account for under half, and no reason is known for the remainder. The sample includes around 180,000 clones, with roughly 87% observed a single time. Of the sample, approximately 0.47% falls within the top ten clones. The sequencing sample was made of PBMCs. These receptors were collected from a woman aged 45-65 years in good health and CMV-seronegative.

This chain links TRBV19 with TRBJ1-2, with 7 nucleotides matching TRBD1. In germline, CDR1 is LNHDA, CDR2 SQIVND (reference sequence). V lost 4 bases and J lost 4; bases outside the gene matches: 6. The CDR3 contains 14 residues. This CDR3 is CASSTPGTVYGYTF. CDR3 DNA: TGTGCCAGTAGTACCCCCGGGACAGTCTATGGCTACACCTTC.

This clone was counted only a few times. V and J are TRBV19 and TRBJ2-7, with D possibly matching TRBD2 (5 bases). In germline, CDR1 is LNHDA, CDR2 SQIVND (reference sequence). Trimming pared 3 bases from V and 3 bases from J, leaving 21 bases between. The CDR3 runs 17 residues. CDR3 coding DNA: TGTGCCAGTAGTATTTCCTCCCTAGGGAGTTCGGGCTACGAGCAGTACTTC. This translates into CASSISSLGSSGYEQYF.

The rearrangement uses TRBV27 and TRBJ2-7; 8 nucleotides match TRBD1. CDR1 and CDR2 (germline): MNHEY, SMNVEV (reference sequence). The CDR3 loop spans 13 amino acids. The junction had 11 bases not matched to a gene; V was cut back by 11 bases and J by 5 bases. CDR3: CAAPAGTGDEQYF. DNA for the CDR3: TGTGCCGCACCAGCCGGGACAGGTGACGAGCAGTACTTC.

This clone has more than one count but fewer than ten. V is TRBV7-2 and J is TRBJ2-1; TRBD1 aligns across 7 bases. Germline V gene sequence: CDR1 SGHTA, CDR2 FQGNSA. This CDR3 is built from 14 residues. J lost 3 bases, V lost 4 bases, and 3 bases had no gene match. The CDR3 loop is CASSSRDSYNEQFF. CDR3 DNA: TGTGCCAGCAGCTCCCGGGACAGCTACAATGAGCAGTTCTTC.

V is TRBV29-1 and J is TRBJ1-2; D is possibly TRBD1 (5 bases). The germline V gene has CDR1 SQVTM and CDR2 ANQGSEA. This CDR3 region has 12 residues. V was shortened by 8 bases and J by 5 bases, with 15 bases between the two germline ends. DNA of the CDR3: TGCAGCACGGAAGGAGGGGTGTATGGCTACACCTTC. Translated, it gives CSTEGGVYGYTF.

This clone was detected only once. The gene calls are TRBV2 and TRBJ2-5, with 10 bases identical to TRBD1. The J segment lost 2 bases and the V segment lost 3 bases, leaving 6 bases of the junction unmatched. The CDR3 consists of 16 residues. Germline assignment: CDR1 SNHLY and CDR2 FYNNEI. CDR3 DNA sequence: TGTGCCAGCAGTGACTCCGGGACAGGGGTTCAAGAGACCCAGTACTTC. This encodes CASSDSGTGVQETQYF.

The chain carries TRBV18 and TRBJ1-1, with D tentatively TRBD1 (6 bases). This CDR3 is 14 amino acids long. Germline CDR1 reads KGHSH; CDR2 reads LQKENI. V lost 3 bases and J 6 bases, leaving 14 bases between the germline ends. The CDR3 spells CASSPPQDSPEAFF. For the CDR3, the DNA is TGTGCCAGCTCACCCCCACAGGACAGCCCTGAAGCTTTCTTT.

V and J are TRBV7-9 and TRBJ2-7; D gene unclear. CDR3 size: 14 residues. Looked up from germline, CDR1 is SEHNR and CDR2 is FQNEAQ (reference sequence). The V end was cut by 4 bases, the J end by 2 bases, with 12 bases between. The CDR3 region is CASSSSKLAYEQYF. CDR3 nucleotide sequence: TGTGCCAGCAGCTCTAGTAAACTCGCCTACGAGCAGTACTTC.

The CDR3 here is CANLLADYEQYF. The CDR3 DNA is TGTGCCAACCTACTAGCGGACTACGAGCAGTACTTC. The chain joins TRBV27 to TRBJ2-7, with 8 nucleotides matching TRBD2. Germline-derived CDR1 and CDR2 are MNHEY and SMNVEV (reference sequence). The junction had 5 bases not matched to a gene; V was cut back by 10 bases and J by 3 bases. The CDR3 sequence is 12 residues long.

The V gene is TRBV7-9, the J gene TRBJ2-7; D possibly corresponds to TRBD1 (5 bases). With 2 bases removed from V and 1 base from J, the gap between germline ends came to 9 bases. The CDR3 is 14 amino acids. Germline values: CDR1 SEHNR, CDR2 FQNEAQ (reference sequence). CDR3 in DNA: TGTGCCAGCAGCTTACAAGACAGATCCTACGAGCAGTACTTC. It is translated as CASSLQDRSYEQYF.

Written as DNA, the CDR3 is TGTGCCAGCACATCCGACAGGGGGCTGAACTATGGCTACACCTTC. This encodes CASTSDRGLNYGYTF. The V call is TRBV2, the J call TRBJ1-2; 10 bases are a match to TRBD1. The CDR3 extends over 15 amino acids. The trim removed 7 bases at V and 2 bases at J, leaving 7 bases unmatched. Germline CDR1 SNHLY, CDR2 FYNNEI.

The V call is TRBV5-1, the J call TRBJ1-5; D may be TRBD1 (6 bases). V gave up 1 base and J gave up 5 bases, with 16 bases separating them. The CDR3 contains 16 residues. Germline assignment: CDR1 SGHRS and CDR2 YFSETQ. CDR3 nucleotide sequence: TGCGCCAGCAGCTTGAAACCACAGGGTATGGATCAGCCCCAGCATTTT. It is translated as CASSLKPQGMDQPQHF. Supplemented by reference TRBV5-1 and TRBJ1-5, the full variable domain reads KAGVTQTPRYLIKTRGQQVTLSCSPISGHRSVSWYQQTPGQGLQFLFEYFSETQRNKGNFPGRFSGRQFSNSRSEMNVSTLELGDSALYLCASSLKPQGMDQPQHFGDGTRLSIL.

This chain connects TRBV28 to TRBJ1-5, with a tentative D call TRBD1 (6 bases). This CDR3 has 12 amino acids. Germline CDR1 is MDHEN and CDR2 is SYDVKM. With 5 bases removed from V and 7 bases from J, the gap between germline ends came to 9 bases. The CDR3 DNA reads as TGTGCCAGCAGTACAGGGTGGCAGCCCCAGCATTTT. Residues: CASSTGWQPQHF.

The chain couples TRBV2 to TRBJ2-5; 9 bases fit TRBD2. The germline CDR1 and CDR2 sequences are SNHLY and FYNNEI. V shed 3 bases, J shed 2 bases, and the junction held 4 bases outside the gene matches. CDR3 length: 15 residues. Here the CDR3 reads CASSDWLAGQETQYF. The CDR3 coding sequence is TGTGCCAGCAGTGACTGGCTAGCGGGGCAAGAGACCCAGTACTTC.

The V gene is TRBV11-1, the J gene TRBJ1-2; 7 bases fit TRBD1. This CDR3 contains 13 residues. CDR1 and CDR2 (germline): SGHAT, FQDESV (reference sequence). V gave up 6 bases and J gave up 2 bases; unmatched junction bases: 3. The CDR3, as DNA: TGTGCCAGCAGTCCGGACAGGAACTATGGCTACACCTTC. It specifies CASSPDRNYGYTF.

This rearrangement joins TRBV7-6 to TRBJ2-1, with 13 positions matching TRBD2. The CDR3 spans 19 residues. Germline values: CDR1 SGHVS, CDR2 FNYEAQ. Trimming at V came to 5 bases and at J to 0 bases, leaving 10 bases not matched to a gene. The CDR3 nucleotides are TGTGCCAGCAGCCAACGACTAGCGGGGGGCTCGAGCTCCTACAATGAGCAGTTCTTC. Its translation: CASSQRLAGGSSSYNEQFF. Looking up the rest from reference TRBV7-6 and TRBJ2-1 gives the full variable domain: GAGVSQSPRYKVTKRGQDVALRCDPISGHVSLYWYRQALGQGPEFLTYFNYEAQQDKSGLPNDRFSAERPEGSISTLTIQRTEQRDSAMYRCASSQRLAGGSSSYNEQFFGPGTRLTVL.

The sample holds a few counts of this clone. The chain uses TRBV21-1 and TRBJ1-1; the D call TRBD1 from the table was never checked on the DNA. TRBV21-1 is an annotated pseudogene. The CDR3 loop spans 17 amino acids. For the CDR3, the DNA is TGTGCCAGCAGCAAAGCGTGTACAGGAATGGCGAACACTGAAGCTTTCTTT. It specifies CASSKACTGMANTEAFF.

The chain is built from TRBV5-1 and TRBJ1-5; D is possibly TRBD1 (6 bases). V gave up 1 base and J gave up 10 bases, with 12 bases separating them. Germline V gene data show CDR1 as SGHRS and CDR2 as YFSETQ. The CDR3 is made up of 13 amino acids. Here the CDR3 reads CASSLLGAPPQHF. CDR3 sequence (DNA): TGCGCCAGCAGCTTGCTGGGGGCCCCACCCCAGCATTTT.

This clone has a single count. V and J are TRBV30 and TRBJ2-2; D may be TRBD2 (5 bases). This CDR3 is 10 amino acids long. Germline V CDR1 and CDR2: GTSNPN, SVGIG (reference sequence). In DNA form, the CDR3 reads TGTGCTTTAAGCGGCGGGGAGCTGTTTTTT. Amino acid sequence: CALSGGELFF.

J is TRBJ2-7 and V is TRBV10-3; TRBD1 might be the D (6 bases). CDR3 length equals 13 residues. V dropped 4 bases and J dropped 6 bases, with 13 bases sitting between them. Germline CDR1 ENHRY, CDR2 SYGVKD. The CDR3: CAISVNRETEQYF. CDR3 DNA: TGTGCCATCAGTGTAAACAGGGAGACCGAGCAGTACTTC.

The chain couples TRBV2 to TRBJ2-7; the match to TRBD2 covers 7 bases. CDR1 SNHLY and CDR2 FYNNEI come from the germline V gene. The junction had 5 bases not matched to a gene; V was cut back by 4 bases and J by 2 bases. This CDR3 spans 14 amino acids. The CDR3 protein is CASSAVREPYEQYF. CDR3 DNA sequence: TGTGCCAGCAGTGCTGTGCGGGAGCCCTACGAGCAGTACTTC.

The V call is TRBV28, the J call TRBJ2-3; TRBD2 matches 8 bases. With 4 bases clipped from V and 0 bases from J, the junction kept 6 bases outside the gene matches. Germline-derived CDR1 and CDR2 are MDHEN and SYDVKM. This CDR3 spans 16 amino acids. The CDR3 DNA is TGTGCCAGCAGTTCGAGCGGGAGAAGTAGCACAGATACGCAGTATTTT. Translation gives CASSSSGRSSTDTQYF.

V usage is TRBV6-5 and J usage is TRBJ2-3; D not certain. Germline V gives CDR1 MNHEY, CDR2 SVGAGI. This CDR3 is 13 amino acids long. Trimming shortened V by 2 bases and J by 0 bases, and 3 bases separated the two germline ends. The CDR3 coding sequence is TGTGCCAGCAGTTACCTCAGCACAGATACGCAGTATTTT. Its protein product is CASSYLSTDTQYF.

This rearrangement joins TRBV6-5 to TRBJ1-3, with 7 bases aligning to TRBD1. The trim removed 6 bases at V and 2 bases at J, leaving 7 bases unmatched. Germline V CDR1 and CDR2: MNHEY, SVGAGI. This CDR3 is built from 15 residues. The chain's CDR3 is CASRLTGEPGNTIYF. The CDR3 DNA sequence: TGTGCCAGCAGGCTAACAGGGGAACCTGGAAACACCATATATTTT.

The V and J genes are TRBV4-1 and TRBJ1-2, with 10 bases identical to TRBD1. V lost 4 bases and J lost 8; bases outside the gene matches: 4. The CDR3 covers 13 residues. Germline V gene sequence: CDR1 MGHRA, CDR2 YSYEKL. CDR3 coding DNA: TGCGCCAGCAGCCGAGACAGGGGGCAAGGCTACACCTTC. Encoded protein: CASSRDRGQGYTF.

The rearrangement links TRBV6-5 to TRBJ2-7, with TRBD1 matching 9 bases. V lost 6 bases, J lost 5 bases, and 8 bases stayed unmatched. Germline-derived CDR1 and CDR2 are MNHEY and SVGAGI. The CDR3 totals 14 residues. The CDR3 loop reads CASRTQGASHEQYF. DNA of the CDR3: TGTGCCAGCAGAACACAGGGGGCGTCCCACGAGCAGTACTTC.

The table lists this clone with a few counts. The rearrangement uses TRBV28 and TRBJ2-5, with D tentatively TRBD2 (6 bases). Trimming left V 5 bases short and J 4 bases short, with 14 bases between. From germline, CDR1 is MDHEN and CDR2 SYDVKM. This CDR3 is built from 14 residues. For the CDR3, the DNA is TGTGCCAGCAGTGCCTGGGCGGGAACAGAGACCCAGTACTTC. Its protein product is CASSAWAGTETQYF.

The chain couples TRBV27 to TRBJ2-6, with a tentative D call TRBD1 (5 bases). CDR1 is MNHEY and CDR2 is SMNVEV in the germline V gene (reference sequence). The V end was cut by 8 bases, the J end by 1 base, with 9 bases between. This CDR3 has 14 amino acids. The chain's CDR3 is CASGAGSGANVLTF. The CDR3 bases are TGTGCCAGCGGGGCTGGTTCTGGGGCCAACGTCCTGACTTTC.

The rearrangement joins TRBV5-1 to TRBJ2-7; 16 bases align to TRBD2. The CDR3 sequence is 16 residues long. V lost 3 bases to trimming and J lost 9 bases; unmatched junction nucleotides: 9. Germline V gene data show CDR1 as SGHRS and CDR2 as YFSETQ. In nucleotides, the CDR3 is TGCGCCAGCAGCTCTGGGACTAGCGGGAGGGCCCTCGGGCAGTACTTC. Translated: CASSSGTSGRALGQYF.